This T cell receptor (beta chain) was observed in a study of T cell repertoires in cytomegalovirus infection. Findings of the study overall: Identification of carriers of CMV plus the relevant HLA was performed using cumulative public TCR beta family frequency.

About this clonotype itself: Antigen unknown.

Germline CDR1 and CDR2: LNHNV and YYDKDF (reference sequence). The V end lost 1 base, the J end lost 0 bases, and 12 bases lay between the germline ends. There are 16 residues in the CDR3. MiXCR was run by TCRdb on the reads, yielding one entry per CDR3 protein. The repertoire includes fewer than 550,000 distinct CDR3 sequences, more than 15% of them detected once, and about 24% sits in the top ten. The J gene is TRBJ1-2, the V gene TRBV15, with a possible D match to TRBD1 (6 bases). Sequencing used CD8+ T cells from PBMCs. The sequence came from a human donor in good health (CMV status not recorded). Some clones in this sample may be carry-over from other donors' samples. CDR3 amino acids: CATSRVPTGSNYGYTF. The CDR3 DNA reads as TGTGCCACCAGCAGAGTTCCCACAGGGTCTAACTATGGCTACACCTTC.